The rows below give T cell receptor beta chains drawn from one sample of a study of cytomegalovirus exposure and HLA in healthy donors. TCRdb's copy holds only in-frame clones and misses some; the assay was immunoSEQ multiplex PCR. The sample holds around 140,000 clones; roughly three quarters are singletons and the top ten take 0.94%. Sequenced sample: PBMCs. These receptors were taken from a woman aged 60-70 years in good health and CMV-seronegative. Both conserved end residues are part of each CDR3. Each record gives: CDR3 length, J gene, D gene, clone size, V gene, CDR3 protein, CDR3 DNA. The D gene is left open where the match is weak. Some rows have no size entry. The others give once, few or many, or a class for an expanded clone.

length: 15; J: TRBJ2-7; D: TRBD2; size: few; V: TRBV11-2; CDR3: CASSHPAGPYYEQYF; DNA: TGTGCCAGCAGCCACCCAGCGGGGCCTTACTACGAGCAGTACTTC
length: 15; J: TRBJ2-7; D: NA; size: few; V: TRBV7-8; CDR3: CASSLDPLFYYEQYF; DNA: TGTGCCAGCAGCTTAGATCCCCTTTTTTACTACGAGCAGTACTTC
length: 17; J: TRBJ1-6; D: NA; size: NA; V: TRBV19; CDR3: CASSPKGGHLFNSPLHF; DNA: TGTGCCAGTAGTCCCAAAGGAGGGCACCTATTCAATTCACCCCTCCACTTT
length: 15; J: TRBJ2-2; D: NA; size: NA; V: TRBV7-3; CDR3: CASSFRGGDTGELFF; DNA: TGTGCCAGCAGCTTCAGGGGTGGGGACACCGGGGAGCTGTTTTTT
length: 16; J: TRBJ2-2; D: TRBD2; size: NA; V: TRBV28; CDR3: CASNLAGGPHTGELFF; DNA: TGTGCCAGCAACTTAGCGGGGGGGCCCCACACCGGGGAGCTGTTTTTT
length: 14; J: TRBJ2-5; D: NA; size: NA; V: TRBV10-3; CDR3: CAISHSGDRETQYF; DNA: TGTGCCATCAGCCACTCGGGAGATCGAGAGACCCAGTACTTC
length: 14; J: TRBJ1-2; D: NA; size: NA; V: TRBV11-2; CDR3: CASSRGGQGEGYTF; DNA: TGTGCCAGCAGCAGGGGGGGGCAGGGCGAGGGCTACACCTTC
length: 15; J: TRBJ1-1; D: TRBD1; size: NA; V: TRBV19; CDR3: CASSVNRGGNTEAFF; DNA: TGTGCCAGTAGTGTCAACAGGGGAGGAAACACTGAAGCTTTCTTT
length: 12; J: TRBJ2-7; D: TRBD2; size: NA; V: TRBV2; CDR3: CASMGTRGEQYF; DNA: TGTGCCAGCATGGGGACTAGGGGCGAGCAGTACTTC
length: 13; J: TRBJ2-5; D: TRBD1; size: NA; V: TRBV29-1; CDR3: CSVRTGGGETQYF; DNA: TGCAGCGTTCGGACAGGGGGGGGAGAGACCCAGTACTTC
length: 14; J: TRBJ2-3; D: NA; size: NA; V: TRBV5-1; CDR3: CASSRGGSADTQYF; DNA: TGCGCCAGCAGCCGTGGAGGTTCAGCAGATACGCAGTATTTT
length: 16; J: TRBJ1-5; D: NA; size: NA; V: TRBV10-3; CDR3: CAISESDFYSNQPQHF; DNA: TGTGCCATCAGTGAGTCTGACTTTTATAGCAATCAGCCCCAGCATTTT
length: 15; J: TRBJ2-3; D: NA; size: NA; V: TRBV27; CDR3: CASSAIDLEVDTQYF; DNA: TGTGCCAGCAGTGCCATTGATCTAGAAGTAGATACGCAGTATTTT
length: 15; J: TRBJ2-3; D: TRBD2; size: NA; V: TRBV15; CDR3: CATSREGTSADTQYF; DNA: TGTGCCACCAGCAGGGAAGGGACTAGCGCAGATACGCAGTATTTT
length: 14; J: TRBJ2-7; D: TRBD2; size: NA; V: TRBV5-1; CDR3: CASSLREGGYEQYF; DNA: TGCGCCAGCAGCTTGCGGGAGGGTGGCTACGAGCAGTACTTC
length: 16; J: TRBJ2-3; D: TRBD1; size: NA; V: TRBV7-9; CDR3: CASSQRTGIRTDTQYF; DNA: TGTGCCAGCAGCCAACGGACAGGGATTCGCACAGATACGCAGTATTTT
length: 13; J: TRBJ1-5; D: NA; size: NA; V: TRBV19; CDR3: CASSITVLQPQHF; DNA: TGTGCCAGTAGTATAACTGTACTTCAGCCCCAGCATTTT
length: 15; J: TRBJ1-4; D: TRBD1; size: few; V: TRBV30; CDR3: CAWSAYRGAGEKLFF; DNA: TGTGCCTGGAGTGCGTACAGGGGAGCGGGTGAAAAACTGTTTTTT
length: 17; J: TRBJ2-1; D: TRBD2; size: NA; V: TRBV11-3; CDR3: CASSPSRSGGALDEQFF; DNA: TGTGCCAGCAGCCCATCTAGGAGCGGGGGGGCCCTCGATGAGCAGTTCTTC
length: 15; J: TRBJ1-3; D: NA; size: NA; V: TRBV6-5; CDR3: CASKRVPRSGNTIYF; DNA: TGTGCCAGCAAACGGGTCCCCCGCTCTGGAAACACCATATATTTT
length: 13; J: TRBJ1-2; D: TRBD1; size: once; V: TRBV2; CDR3: CASSPGTGPGYTF; DNA: TGTGCCAGCAGTCCCGGGACAGGCCCTGGCTACACCTTC
length: 15; J: TRBJ1-1; D: TRBD1; size: few; V: TRBV7-9; CDR3: CASSLWTGGWTEAFF; DNA: TGTGCCAGCAGCCTATGGACAGGGGGCTGGACTGAAGCTTTCTTT
length: 15; J: TRBJ1-2; D: NA; size: NA; V: TRBV28; CDR3: CASSLRILPDYGYTF; DNA: TGTGCCAGCAGTCTGAGGATACTCCCGGACTATGGCTACACCTTC
length: 15; J: TRBJ1-1; D: TRBD1; size: NA; V: TRBV6-5; CDR3: CASSYPGQGGTEAFF; DNA: TGTGCCAGCAGTTATCCGGGACAGGGGGGCACTGAAGCTTTCTTT
length: 14; J: TRBJ2-5; D: TRBD2; size: once; V: TRBV4-1; CDR3: CASSRASGVETQYF; DNA: TGCGCCAGCAGCCGGGCTAGCGGGGTAGAGACCCAGTACTTC
length: 16; J: TRBJ2-1; D: TRBD2; size: NA; V: TRBV15; CDR3: CATSRDLLAGGGEQFF; DNA: TGTGCCACCAGCAGAGATTTACTAGCGGGAGGGGGTGAGCAGTTCTTC
length: 15; J: TRBJ1-2; D: NA; size: NA; V: TRBV6-1; CDR3: CASRDTGGAGYGYTF; DNA: TGTGCCAGCAGAGACACCGGGGGGGCGGGGTATGGCTACACCTTC
length: 17; J: TRBJ2-1; D: TRBD2; size: NA; V: TRBV27; CDR3: CASSLSWLAGWENEQFF; DNA: TGTGCCAGCAGTTTATCGTGGCTAGCGGGATGGGAGAATGAGCAGTTCTTC
length: 16; J: TRBJ2-5; D: NA; size: NA; V: TRBV9; CDR3: CASSAAGTARRETQYF; DNA: TGTGCCAGCAGCGCCGCCGGGACTGCACGTCGGGAGACCCAGTACTTC
length: 15; J: TRBJ1-6; D: NA; size: once; V: TRBV5-1; CDR3: CASSLGQGGSSPLHF; DNA: TGCGCCAGCAGCTTGGGGCAGGGCGGATCTTCACCCCTCCACTTT
length: 15; J: TRBJ2-5; D: NA; size: once; V: TRBV7-2; CDR3: CASSLNWGQGDLRYF; DNA: TGTGCCAGCAGCTTAAATTGGGGTCAGGGTGATCTCCGGTACTTC
length: 15; J: TRBJ1-2; D: TRBD1; size: NA; V: TRBV7-8; CDR3: CASSSPGGTVYGYTF; DNA: TGTGCCAGCAGCTCCCCAGGGGGGACAGTCTATGGCTACACCTTC
length: 16; J: TRBJ2-3; D: NA; size: few; V: TRBV7-2; CDR3: CASSLTSPPGTDTQYF; DNA: TGTGCCAGCAGCTTAACTAGCCCGCCGGGGACAGATACGCAGTATTTT
length: 15; J: TRBJ1-2; D: NA; size: NA; V: TRBV2; CDR3: CASTEGRGANYGYTF; DNA: TGTGCCAGCACCGAGGGGAGGGGAGCTAACTATGGCTACACCTTC
length: 16; J: TRBJ1-6; D: TRBD1; size: once; V: TRBV7-2; CDR3: CASSDRAGLYNSPLHF; DNA: TGTGCCAGCAGCGACAGGGCAGGCCTCTATAATTCACCCCTCCACTTT
length: 12; J: TRBJ1-1; D: NA; size: NA; V: TRBV4-1; CDR3: CASSQDRTEAFF; DNA: TGCGCCAGCAGCCAAGACCGGACTGAAGCTTTCTTT
length: 17; J: TRBJ1-6; D: TRBD1; size: NA; V: TRBV11-2; CDR3: CASSLRGGGQGNSPLHF; DNA: TGTGCCAGCAGCTTAAGGGGCGGGGGACAGGGGAATTCACCCCTCCACTTT
length: 17; J: TRBJ2-1; D: TRBD1; size: NA; V: TRBV29-1; CDR3: CSAVGLAGQGSYNEQFF; DNA: TGCAGCGCCGTGGGGTTGGCGGGACAGGGCTCCTACAATGAGCAGTTCTTC
length: 14; J: TRBJ1-4; D: NA; size: NA; V: TRBV5-1; CDR3: CASSFDSYNEKLFF; DNA: TGCGCCAGCAGCTTTGACAGCTATAATGAAAAACTGTTTTTT
length: 13; J: TRBJ1-2; D: NA; size: NA; V: TRBV4-1; CDR3: CASSQVLEGGYTF; DNA: TGCGCCAGCAGCCAAGTCCTTGAGGGAGGCTACACCTTC
length: 13; J: TRBJ2-7; D: TRBD1; size: NA; V: TRBV6-5; CDR3: CASKDRGSYEQYF; DNA: TGTGCCAGCAAGGACAGGGGGTCCTACGAGCAGTACTTC
length: 18; J: TRBJ1-1; D: NA; size: few; V: TRBV27; CDR3: CASSLHPSQVKLNTEAFF; DNA: TGTGCCAGCAGCTTACACCCCTCACAGGTTAAATTGAACACTGAAGCTTTCTTT
length: 15; J: TRBJ1-2; D: NA; size: NA; V: TRBV30; CDR3: CAWSAQTVRVAGYTF; DNA: TGTGCCTGGAGCGCCCAGACAGTTAGAGTCGCTGGCTACACCTTC
length: 18; J: TRBJ2-1; D: TRBD2; size: NA; V: TRBV7-6; CDR3: CASSLEISGRATDNEQFF; DNA: TGTGCCAGCAGCTTAGAGATTAGCGGGAGGGCCACAGACAATGAGCAGTTCTTC
length: 19; J: TRBJ2-7; D: NA; size: NA; V: TRBV18; CDR3: CASSPLGMGGAGDSYEQYF; DNA: TGTGCCAGCTCACCCCTCGGAATGGGTGGGGCAGGGGACTCCTACGAGCAGTACTTC
length: 11; J: TRBJ2-7; D: NA; size: NA; V: TRBV7-9; CDR3: CSSSLGNLNYF; DNA: TGTTCCAGCAGCTTAGGTAACCTAAACTACTTC